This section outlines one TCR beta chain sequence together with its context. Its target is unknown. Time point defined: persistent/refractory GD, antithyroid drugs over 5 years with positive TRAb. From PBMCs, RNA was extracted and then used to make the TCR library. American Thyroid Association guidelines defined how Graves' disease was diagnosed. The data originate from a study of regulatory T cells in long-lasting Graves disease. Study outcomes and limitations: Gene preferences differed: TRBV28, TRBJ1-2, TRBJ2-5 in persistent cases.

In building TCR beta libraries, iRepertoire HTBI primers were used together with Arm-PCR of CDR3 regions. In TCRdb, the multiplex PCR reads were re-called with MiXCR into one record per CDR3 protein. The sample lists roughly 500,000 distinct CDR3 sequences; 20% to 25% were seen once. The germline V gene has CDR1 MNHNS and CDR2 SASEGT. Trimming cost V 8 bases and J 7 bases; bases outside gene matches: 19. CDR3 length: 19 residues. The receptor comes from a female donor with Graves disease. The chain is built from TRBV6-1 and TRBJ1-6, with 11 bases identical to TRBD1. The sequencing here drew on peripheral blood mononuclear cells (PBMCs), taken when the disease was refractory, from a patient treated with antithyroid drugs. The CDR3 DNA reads TGTGCCAGCGACTTCGGACAGGGGGCGAGCCTATTCCGGAATTCACCCCTCCACTTT. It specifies CASDFGQGASLFRNSPLHF.